This T cell receptor (beta chain) was observed in a study of blood T cell repertoires in COVID-19. Whole-study context: The cDNA or gDNA used as material had been derived from T cells, B-cell-depleted T cells, or PBMCs.

The junction had 2 bases not matched to a gene; V was cut back by 8 bases and J by 0 bases. This CDR3 is 13 amino acids long. Libraries were prepared by immunoSEQ multiplex PCR; TCRdb keeps only in-frame clonotypes and omits some of them. Of over 300,000 clones in the sample, roughly 82% were seen once. The V gene is TRBV23-1, the J gene TRBJ2-7; 9 bases agree with TRBD2. TRBV23-1 is designated an ORF whose function remains uncertain. The clonotype comes from a woman in her fifties or sixties with acute or convalescent COVID-19. The sample taken for sequencing was peripheral blood. This CDR3 is CASRLAVSYEQYF. The CDR3 bases are TGCGCCAGCCGACTAGCGGTCTCCTACGAGCAGTACTTC.